The clone carrying this T cell receptor (beta chain) was recorded many times. As yet, its antigen is unknown. The data stem from a study of T cells in Graves' hyperthyroidism and ophthalmopathy. Whole-study results and caveats: Most clonotypes that expanded in the thyroid above 0.001 also showed up in blood.

Absence of ophthalmopathy progression within 18 months defined stable Graves' hyperthyroidism. Newly diagnosed hyperthyroidism patients aged 18 to 65 years had disease lasting under 2 months. TCR beta CDR3 region amplification was performed from RNA transcripts. Using the HTBI primer set, a first-round RT-PCR was run on the TCR CDR3. In TCRdb, the multiplex PCR reads were re-called with MiXCR into one record per CDR3 protein. The data show roughly 740,000 distinct CDR3 sequences, 16% seen once. The CDR3 extends over 15 amino acids. CDR1 is DFQATT, CDR2 SNEGSKA, per germline (reference sequence). Losses at the gene ends were 6 bases for V and 5 bases for J; bases not matched to a gene: 9.

The V gene is TRBV20-1, the J gene TRBJ1-5; TRBD1 matches 11 bases. The sequence derives from a man aged 18 to 35 with Graves' hyperthyroidism. Sequencing used blood. CDR3 amino acids: CSASKGTGGDQPQHF. As DNA, the CDR3 is TGCAGTGCCAGCAAGGGGACAGGGGGGGATCAGCCCCAGCATTTT.